This T cell receptor (beta chain) was retrieved from a study of blood T cell repertoires in COVID-19. The V segment lost 3 bases and the J segment 5 bases; nucleotides outside the gene matches: 9. The CDR3 covers 16 residues. From germline, CDR1 is MGHRA and CDR2 YSYEKL. Method: immunoSEQ multiplex PCR; TCRdb's copy keeps in-frame clones and lacks some. The sample lists just over 350,000 clones; 75% to 90% were seen once. The source is a woman aged 60-75 years with COVID-19, enrolled during active disease. The rearrangement links TRBV4-1 to TRBJ2-2, with 7 positions matching TRBD2. The sequenced sample consisted of peripheral blood. The CDR3 sequence is CASSQILAAGTGELFF. For the CDR3, the DNA is TGCGCCAGCAGCCAGATCCTAGCGGCAGGAACCGGGGAGCTGTTTTTT.